One sample yielded the 8 T cell receptor beta chains listed below, sequenced in a study of blood T cell repertoires in COVID-19. The repertoire was sequenced with immunoSEQ multiplex PCR; TCRdb's copy has only in-frame clones and lacks some. The sample shows fewer than 150,000 clones, about 80% of them seen only once. Material: peripheral blood. The receptors come from a human donor in a cohort sampled during active COVID-19.

The sample holds a few counts of this clone. The chain is built from TRBV29-1 and TRBJ2-1; the D gene is possibly TRBD2 (5 bases). CDR1 is SQVTM, CDR2 ANQGSEA, per germline. This CDR3 has 15 residues. Trimming cost V 5 bases and J 5 bases, with 19 bases left between them. CDR3 sequence (DNA): TGCAGCGTTTACCGATTGCGGGCTTGGGACAATGAGCAGTTCTTC. Translating it yields CSVYRLRAWDNEQFF.

This clone was picked up one time. The rearrangement joins TRBV6-5 to TRBJ2-5; D ambiguous. Trimming took 5 bases from V and 5 from J, leaving 18 bases between them. Germline V gene data show CDR1 as MNHEY and CDR2 as SVGAGI. This CDR3 has 15 residues. Here the CDR3 reads CASSPRGTGRETQYF. The CDR3 region has the DNA TGTGCCAGCAGTCCCCGCGGAACCGGTCGGGAGACCCAGTACTTC.

This sequence joins TRBV2 and TRBJ1-5, with 10 bases fitting TRBD1. Germline CDR1 reads SNHLY; CDR2 reads FYNNEI. This CDR3 has 15 residues. The junction had 4 bases not matched to a gene; V was cut back by 6 bases and J by 2 bases. The DNA of the CDR3 is TGTGCCAGCAGGAGGGGGACAGGGGGCAATCAGCCCCAGCATTTT. Translation gives CASRRGTGGNQPQHF.

The V call is TRBV10-3, the J call TRBJ2-6; D not certain. Looked up from germline, CDR1 is ENHRY and CDR2 is SYGVKD. The CDR3 covers 16 residues. V was shortened by 1 base and J by 3 bases, with 10 bases between the two germline ends. The DNA for the CDR3 is TGTGCCATCAGTGAGTTCGACGGCGGTGGGGCCAACGTCCTGACTTTC. Translation gives CAISEFDGGGANVLTF.

V usage is TRBV5-5 and J usage is TRBJ2-3; 9 nucleotides line up with TRBD1. The V gene's germline CDR1 is SGHKS and CDR2 YYEKEE (reference sequence). The CDR3 contains 15 residues. The junction had 5 bases not matched to a gene; V was cut back by 4 bases and J by 2 bases. The DNA for the CDR3 is TGTGCCAGCAGCCGAGGACAGGGGATCACAGATACGCAGTATTTT. Its protein is CASSRGQGITDTQYF.

As to this clone: Other DNA variants within this sample encode the same CDR3. The chain carries TRBV5-1 and TRBJ2-2; TRBD1 might be the D (5 bases). In germline, CDR1 is SGHRS, CDR2 YFSETQ. This CDR3 has 16 residues. Trimming shortened V by 0 bases and J by 2 bases, and 11 bases separated the two germline ends. The CDR3 bases are TGCGCCAGCAGCTTGGCCGGGCAGGGAAACACCGGGGAGCTGTTTTTT. Protein product: CASSLAGQGNTGELFF.

This rearrangement joins TRBV5-8 to TRBJ1-4, with 7 bases fitting TRBD1. With V trimmed by 4 bases and J by 5 bases, 5 bases remained unmatched. The CDR3 spans 14 residues. Germline loops: CDR1 SGHTS, CDR2 YDEGEE. CDR3 nucleotides: TGTGCCAGCAGCCCCGGGGACAGAAATGAAAAACTGTTTTTT. Translation gives CASSPGDRNEKLFF.

A few counts support this clone. This sequence joins TRBV5-4 and TRBJ2-1, with D maybe TRBD1 (5 bases). Germline CDR1 is SGHNT and CDR2 is YYREEE (reference sequence). This CDR3 has 15 residues. V was pared by 0 bases and J by 6 bases, with 13 bases between. CDR3 region: CASSLVVTDSNEQFF. CDR3 nucleotide sequence: TGTGCCAGCAGCTTGGTAGTGACAGACAGCAATGAGCAGTTCTTC.